These T cell receptor beta chains were read from a single sample in a study of blood T cell repertoires in COVID-19. Some clones are missing from TCRdb's copy, which holds only in-frame ones; the method was immunoSEQ multiplex PCR. Among 200,000 to 250,000 clones, around 80% were seen once, and the ten largest hold approximately 16%. Material: PBMCs or T cells enriched from blood (not recorded which). The receptors originated from a middle-aged man who had recovered from COVID-19. Both conserved end residues are part of each CDR3. The order of the fields is clone size, V gene, J gene, D gene, CDR3 protein, CDR3 DNA. A D gene is named only where the DNA matches it firmly. Rows give clone size only sometimes, using once, few, many, or a class for an expanded clone.

clone size: .; V gene: TRBV7-2; J gene: TRBJ2-7; D gene: .; CDR3 protein: CASSSTRGYEQYF; CDR3 DNA: TGTGCCAGCAGCTCCACCCGCGGCTACGAGCAGTACTTC
clone size: .; V gene: TRBV25-1; J gene: TRBJ1-2; D gene: .; CDR3 protein: CASSDLIQVGNYGYTF; CDR3 DNA: TGTGCCAGCAGTGATTTAATACAGGTGGGGAACTATGGCTACACCTTC
clone size: .; V gene: TRBV7-9; J gene: TRBJ2-7; D gene: TRBD2; CDR3 protein: CASSLASGRREQYF; CDR3 DNA: TGTGCCAGCAGCTTGGCTAGCGGGAGACGCGAGCAGTACTTC
clone size: .; V gene: TRBV19; J gene: TRBJ1-2; D gene: .; CDR3 protein: CASTLDGGDHYGYTF; CDR3 DNA: TGTGCCAGTACCCTCGACGGGGGGGATCACTATGGCTACACCTTC
clone size: .; V gene: TRBV7-3; J gene: TRBJ1-1; D gene: .; CDR3 protein: CASSLRFGEAFF; CDR3 DNA: TGTGCCAGCAGCTTAAGGTTCGGTGAAGCTTTCTTT
clone size: once; V gene: TRBV27; J gene: TRBJ1-6; D gene: .; CDR3 protein: CASSGVSYNSPLHF; CDR3 DNA: TGTGCCAGCTCAGGGGTCTCCTATAATTCACCCCTCCACTTT
clone size: .; V gene: TRBV16; J gene: TRBJ2-1; D gene: TRBD2; CDR3 protein: CASSQSERRGDYEQFF; CDR3 DNA: TGTGCCAGCAGCCAATCGGAGCGGCGGGGGGATTATGAGCAGTTCTTC
clone size: .; V gene: TRBV5-1; J gene: TRBJ2-5; D gene: .; CDR3 protein: CASSLLGAGETQYF; CDR3 DNA: TGCGCCAGCAGCTTGCTGGGGGCAGGAGAGACCCAGTACTTC
clone size: once; V gene: TRBV10-3; J gene: TRBJ2-3; D gene: .; CDR3 protein: CAIGALEQTDTQYF; CDR3 DNA: TGTGCCATCGGGGCGCTCGAGCAAACAGATACGCAGTATTTT
clone size: .; V gene: TRBV10-3; J gene: TRBJ1-6; D gene: .; CDR3 protein: CAISEWKGGSSPLHF; CDR3 DNA: TGTGCCATCAGTGAATGGAAGGGAGGGAGTTCACCCCTCCACTTT
clone size: .; V gene: TRBV28; J gene: TRBJ1-5; D gene: .; CDR3 protein: CASRGRRGSNQPQHF; CDR3 DNA: TGTGCCAGCAGGGGTCGAAGGGGGAGCAATCAGCCCCAGCATTTT
clone size: .; V gene: TRBV23-1; J gene: TRBJ2-7; D gene: .; CDR3 protein: CASKEDRLYEQYF; CDR3 DNA: TGCGCCAGCAAAGAGGACAGACTCTACGAGCAGTACTTC
clone size: .; V gene: TRBV24-1; J gene: TRBJ2-2; D gene: TRBD1; CDR3 protein: CATKGQGAPGELFF; CDR3 DNA: TGTGCCACCAAGGGACAGGGGGCCCCCGGGGAGCTGTTTTTT
clone size: .; V gene: TRBV30; J gene: TRBJ2-7; D gene: TRBD1; CDR3 protein: CAWGTASSYEQYF; CDR3 DNA: TGTGCCTGGGGGACAGCCAGCTCCTACGAGCAGTACTTC
clone size: once; V gene: TRBV28; J gene: TRBJ1-2; D gene: .; CDR3 protein: CASSPPGYGYTF; CDR3 DNA: TGTGCCAGCAGTCCCCCCGGCTATGGCTACACCTTC
clone size: .; V gene: TRBV3-1/TRBV3-2; J gene: TRBJ2-4; D gene: TRBD1; CDR3 protein: CASSQGQGAYIQYF; CDR3 DNA: TGTGCCAGCAGCCAGGGACAGGGGGCTTACATTCAGTACTTC
clone size: .; V gene: TRBV28; J gene: TRBJ1-6; D gene: TRBD1; CDR3 protein: CASSLGDRDSPLHF; CDR3 DNA: TGTGCCAGCAGTTTAGGGGACAGGGATTCACCCCTCCACTTT
clone size: few; V gene: TRBV15; J gene: TRBJ1-3; D gene: TRBD1; CDR3 protein: CATSRDRGFSGNTIYF; CDR3 DNA: TGTGCCACCAGCAGGGACAGGGGGTTTTCTGGAAACACCATATATTTT
clone size: .; V gene: TRBV28; J gene: TRBJ2-7; D gene: .; CDR3 protein: CASSSPLGFDEQYF; CDR3 DNA: TGTGCCAGCAGTTCTCCCCTAGGTTTCGACGAGCAGTACTTC
clone size: .; V gene: TRBV30; J gene: TRBJ2-2; D gene: .; CDR3 protein: CAWWDLGRGDTGELFF; CDR3 DNA: TGTGCCTGGTGGGATCTAGGCAGGGGGGACACCGGGGAGCTGTTTTTT
clone size: .; V gene: TRBV3-1/TRBV3-2; J gene: TRBJ2-7; D gene: TRBD1; CDR3 protein: CASGTGGKLEQYF; CDR3 DNA: TGTGCCAGCGGGACAGGGGGAAAACTCGAGCAGTACTTC
clone size: .; V gene: TRBV28; J gene: TRBJ1-1; D gene: .; CDR3 protein: CASSGEIMNTEAFF; CDR3 DNA: TGTGCCAGCAGCGGGGAGATCATGAACACTGAAGCTTTCTTT
clone size: .; V gene: TRBV19; J gene: TRBJ1-2; D gene: .; CDR3 protein: CASSIFSTGYGYTF; CDR3 DNA: TGTGCCAGTAGTATCTTCTCGACAGGTTATGGCTACACCTTC
clone size: .; V gene: TRBV7-3; J gene: TRBJ2-7; D gene: TRBD1; CDR3 protein: CASGKDRAYEQYF; CDR3 DNA: TGTGCCAGCGGCAAGGACAGGGCTTACGAGCAGTACTTC
clone size: .; V gene: TRBV5-1; J gene: TRBJ2-1; D gene: .; CDR3 protein: CASSLWREPYNEQFF; CDR3 DNA: TGCGCCAGCAGCTTGTGGCGGGAACCCTACAATGAGCAGTTCTTC
clone size: .; V gene: TRBV10-3; J gene: TRBJ2-5; D gene: .; CDR3 protein: CAISAASQETQYF; CDR3 DNA: TGTGCCATCAGTGCCGCCAGCCAAGAGACCCAGTACTTC
clone size: .; V gene: TRBV5-6; J gene: TRBJ1-5; D gene: .; CDR3 protein: CASSLLNQPQHF; CDR3 DNA: TGTGCCAGCAGCCTCCTGAATCAGCCCCAGCATTTT
clone size: .; V gene: TRBV5-1; J gene: TRBJ1-3; D gene: TRBD1; CDR3 protein: CASSFGQVGNTIYF; CDR3 DNA: TGCGCCAGCAGCTTTGGACAGGTTGGAAACACCATATATTTT
clone size: once; V gene: TRBV3-1/TRBV3-2; J gene: TRBJ1-5; D gene: TRBD1; CDR3 protein: CASSPSDRAEPQHF; CDR3 DNA: TGTGCCAGCAGCCCCAGCGACAGGGCGGAGCCCCAGCATTTT
clone size: .; V gene: TRBV6-6; J gene: TRBJ2-3; D gene: TRBD2; CDR3 protein: CASSQLAGGPAGTDTQYF; CDR3 DNA: TGTGCCAGCAGTCAACTAGCGGGGGGGCCTGCGGGCACAGATACGCAGTATTTT
clone size: many; V gene: TRBV11-1; J gene: TRBJ2-7; D gene: .; CDR3 protein: CASSLSSISYEQYF; CDR3 DNA: TGTGCCAGCAGCTTATCGTCTATCTCCTACGAGCAGTACTTC
clone size: .; V gene: TRBV28; J gene: TRBJ1-5; D gene: .; CDR3 protein: CASSPDRSNQPQHF; CDR3 DNA: TGTGCCAGCAGTCCCGACAGAAGCAATCAGCCCCAGCATTTT
clone size: once; V gene: TRBV30; J gene: TRBJ2-7; D gene: .; CDR3 protein: CAWSPQGKAYEQYF; CDR3 DNA: TGTGCCTGGAGCCCGCAGGGGAAAGCCTACGAGCAGTACTTC
clone size: few; V gene: TRBV30; J gene: TRBJ1-1; D gene: TRBD1; CDR3 protein: CACYEGAGTEAFF; CDR3 DNA: TGTGCCTGCTACGAGGGGGCTGGCACTGAAGCTTTCTTT
clone size: few; V gene: TRBV20-1; J gene: TRBJ1-2; D gene: .; CDR3 protein: CSANRNYGYTF; CDR3 DNA: TGCAGTGCTAACAGGAACTATGGCTACACCTTC
clone size: .; V gene: TRBV5-6; J gene: TRBJ1-4; D gene: .; CDR3 protein: CASRIRGDNEKLFF; CDR3 DNA: TGTGCCAGCAGAATTCGGGGGGATAATGAAAAACTGTTTTTT
clone size: .; V gene: TRBV18; J gene: TRBJ1-3; D gene: .; CDR3 protein: CASSPATGSGNTIYF; CDR3 DNA: TGTGCCAGCTCACCAGCCACAGGGTCAGGAAACACCATATATTTT
clone size: .; V gene: TRBV12-3/TRBV12-4; J gene: TRBJ1-2; D gene: TRBD1; CDR3 protein: CASSVTGGQGYTF; CDR3 DNA: TGTGCCAGCAGCGTTACAGGGGGACAGGGCTACACCTTC
clone size: .; V gene: TRBV28; J gene: TRBJ1-5; D gene: TRBD1; CDR3 protein: CASRAGQGGAPQHF; CDR3 DNA: TGTGCCAGCAGAGCCGGACAGGGAGGTGCGCCCCAGCATTTT
clone size: .; V gene: TRBV29-1; J gene: TRBJ2-7; D gene: TRBD1; CDR3 protein: CSGGTGQAYEQYF; CDR3 DNA: TGCAGCGGGGGGACAGGGCAAGCCTACGAGCAGTACTTC
clone size: few; V gene: TRBV28; J gene: TRBJ2-7; D gene: TRBD1; CDR3 protein: CASSFDQLTGDRGTYEQYF; CDR3 DNA: TGTGCCAGCAGTTTCGATCAGTTGACGGGGGACAGGGGGACCTACGAGCAGTACTTC
clone size: .; V gene: TRBV19; J gene: TRBJ2-1; D gene: TRBD1; CDR3 protein: CASNNERQGVIEQFF; CDR3 DNA: TGTGCCAGTAATAATGAGAGACAGGGGGTTATTGAGCAGTTCTTC
clone size: .; V gene: TRBV29-1; J gene: TRBJ2-5; D gene: .; CDR3 protein: CSVERETQYF; CDR3 DNA: TGCAGCGTTGAACGGGAGACCCAGTACTTC
clone size: .; V gene: TRBV7-3; J gene: TRBJ1-1; D gene: .; CDR3 protein: CASSLTPEAEAFF; CDR3 DNA: TGTGCCAGCAGCCTTACACCGGAGGCTGAAGCTTTCTTT
clone size: few; V gene: TRBV3-1/TRBV3-2; J gene: TRBJ1-2; D gene: .; CDR3 protein: CASSPQGSDYGYTF; CDR3 DNA: TGTGCCAGCAGCCCGCAGGGGTCCGACTATGGCTACACCTTC
clone size: .; V gene: TRBV18; J gene: TRBJ2-2; D gene: .; CDR3 protein: CASSQTPNTGELFF; CDR3 DNA: TGTGCCAGCTCCCAAACTCCGAACACCGGGGAGCTGTTTTTT
clone size: few; V gene: TRBV30; J gene: TRBJ1-4; D gene: TRBD1; CDR3 protein: CAWSGTGRNEKLFF; CDR3 DNA: TGTGCCTGGAGCGGGACAGGGAGGAACGAAAAACTGTTTTTT
clone size: few; V gene: TRBV7-2; J gene: TRBJ1-6; D gene: TRBD1; CDR3 protein: CASSSLSGTANSPLHF; CDR3 DNA: TGTGCCAGCAGCTCCCTTTCCGGGACAGCAAATTCACCCCTCCACTTT
clone size: .; V gene: TRBV7-2; J gene: TRBJ2-3; D gene: .; CDR3 protein: CASSVRISDTQYF; CDR3 DNA: TGTGCCAGCAGCGTCCGTATTTCCGATACGCAGTATTTT
clone size: .; V gene: TRBV19; J gene: TRBJ2-3; D gene: TRBD2; CDR3 protein: CASRVSGGAGDTQYF; CDR3 DNA: TGTGCCAGTAGGGTTAGCGGGGGGGCCGGAGATACGCAGTATTTT
clone size: .; V gene: TRBV15; J gene: TRBJ2-2; D gene: TRBD2; CDR3 protein: CATSRDHPGGTGELFF; CDR3 DNA: TGTGCCACCAGCAGAGATCACCCGGGAGGCACCGGGGAGCTGTTTTTT
clone size: .; V gene: TRBV5-4; J gene: TRBJ2-5; D gene: .; CDR3 protein: CASSPDLVTQTQYF; CDR3 DNA: TGTGCCAGCAGCCCCGATCTAGTCACGCAGACCCAGTACTTC
clone size: .; V gene: TRBV29-1; J gene: TRBJ2-1; D gene: TRBD2; CDR3 protein: CSVGTWEGFFF; CDR3 DNA: TGCAGCGTTGGAACGTGGGAGGGCTTTTTCTTC
clone size: .; V gene: TRBV3-1/TRBV3-2; J gene: TRBJ2-1; D gene: .; CDR3 protein: CASSQVPEGEQFF; CDR3 DNA: TGTGCCAGCAGCCAAGTACCGGAGGGTGAGCAGTTCTTC